These 21 T cell receptor beta chains were sequenced from one sample in a study of T cells in Graves' hyperthyroidism and ophthalmopathy. RNA transcripts gave rise to amplified TCR beta CDR3 regions. Researchers ran a first-round RT-PCR on the TCR CDR3 using the HTBI primer set. TCRdb recomputed calls from the multiplex PCR reads with MiXCR, one row per CDR3 protein. The sample consists of about 530,000 distinct CDR3 sequences, 15% to 20% of them appearing once. The source material was blood. The receptors come from a woman aged 18-29 years with Graves' ophthalmopathy.

This clonotype was observed many times. This sequence joins TRBV20-1 and TRBJ2-3, with TRBD2 matching 11 bases. J gave up 4 bases and V 6 bases, and 9 bases lay outside the gene matches. Germline assignment: CDR1 DFQATT and CDR2 SNEGSKA (reference sequence). There are 15 residues in the CDR3. CDR3 DNA sequence: TGCAGTGCCCCCGGGAGACTAGCGGGACCAGATACGCAGTATTTT. It yields the protein CSAPGRLAGPDTQYF.

Details on this clonotype: Given a much more abundant clone one base away, this may be a read error. The chain couples TRBV19 to TRBJ1-1; D may be TRBD1 (6 bases). This CDR3 has 14 amino acids. CDR1 is LNHDA, CDR2 SQIVND, per germline (reference sequence). The CDR3 DNA reads as TGTGCCAGTACCGCTGACAGGCTGAACACTGAAGCTCTCTTT. It is translated as CASTADRLNTEALF. The full variable domain, its missing parts supplied by reference TRBV19 and TRBJ1-1, is DGGITQSPKYLFRKEGQNVTLSCEQNLNHDAMYWYRQDPGQGLRLIYYSQIVNDFQKGDIAEGYSVSREKKESFPLTVTSAQKNPTAFYLCASTADRLNTEALFGQGTRLTVV.

Only a few counts were recorded for this clonotype. Just one base apart from a much larger clone, this may be a read error. V is TRBV30 and J is TRBJ1-4; the match to TRBD1 covers 9 bases. Trimming at V came to 4 bases and at J to 8 bases, leaving 14 bases not matched to a gene. The CDR3 covers 16 residues. The V gene's germline CDR1 is GTSNPN and CDR2 SVGIG (reference sequence). In DNA form, the CDR3 reads TGTGCCTGGAATAGGGGACAGGGAGCTCCGTGGGAAAAACTGTTTTTT. Its translation: CAWNRGQGAPWEKLFF.

This chain uses TRBV10-3 with TRBJ2-1, with 13 bases identical to TRBD2. J lost 12 bases, V lost 5 bases, and 4 bases had no gene match. Germline V lookup: CDR1 ENHRY, CDR2 SYGVKD. The CDR3 is 13 residues long. The CDR3 here is CAISMGLAGMQFF. In nucleotides, the CDR3 is TGTGCCATCAGTATGGGACTAGCGGGAATGCAGTTCTTC.

The table lists this clonotype with a few counts. V is TRBV3-1 and J is TRBJ1-3; 9 bases fit TRBD1. The trim removed 3 bases at V and 6 bases at J, leaving 12 bases unmatched. Germline CDR1 and CDR2: LGHDT and YNNKEL (reference sequence). CDR3 length: 17 amino acids. The CDR3 is CASSHLIPGQGENTIYF. Here the CDR3 DNA reads TGTGCCAGCAGCCATTTAATCCCGGGACAGGGAGAAAACACCATATATTTT.

The CDR3 protein is CSAKLAGAYNEQFF. The CDR3 coding sequence is TGCAGTGCGAAACTAGCGGGAGCCTACAATGAGCAGTTCTTC. The J gene is TRBJ2-1, the V gene TRBV20-1; TRBD2 agrees at 11 bases. This CDR3 comprises 14 residues. V lost 6 bases to trimming and J lost 2 bases; unmatched junction nucleotides: 3. Germline assignment: CDR1 DFQATT and CDR2 SNEGSKA (reference sequence).

This clonotype came up once. A read error may explain this, as a much larger clone is one base away. In this CDR3 the conserved last residue, phenylalanine or tryptophan, is missing, so a read error is likely. This chain links TRBV28 with TRBJ1-2; D is ambiguous. In germline, CDR1 is MDHEN, CDR2 SYDVKM. The CDR3 is made up of 15 amino acids. Trimming shortened V by 1 base and J by 3 bases, and 12 bases separated the two germline ends. The CDR3 is CASSLLNPSHYGYTL. Here the CDR3 DNA reads TGTGCCAGCAGTTTATTGAACCCATCCCACTATGGCTACACCCTC.

This clonotype appeared many times. The CDR3 reads CASSLVRGLRLQPQHF. For the CDR3, the DNA is TGTGCCAGCAGTTTAGTCAGGGGGCTGAGGTTGCAGCCCCAGCATTTT. This chain links TRBV28 with TRBJ1-5, with 8 bases identical to TRBD1. Germline values: CDR1 MDHEN, CDR2 SYDVKM. The trim removed 2 bases at V and 7 bases at J, leaving 10 bases unmatched. The CDR3 runs to 16 residues.

This rearrangement joins TRBV7-3 to TRBJ2-3; D may match TRBD1 or TRBD2 (5 bases each). V was clipped by 2 bases and J by 3 bases, with 12 bases between them. The CDR3 sequence is 15 residues long. The germline V gene has CDR1 SGHTA and CDR2 FQGTGA. The CDR3 loop reads CASSLRLGETDTQYF. CDR3 sequence (DNA): TGTGCCAGCAGCTTACGCCTGGGGGAGACAGATACGCAGTATTTT.

As regards this clonotype: It may be a read error: a sequence one base away is much more abundant. The chain is built from TRBV10-3 and TRBJ2-7, with 12 bases matching TRBD2. Trimming cost V 6 bases and J 7 bases; bases outside gene matches: 10. The CDR3 spans 15 residues. The germline gives CDR1 ENHRY, CDR2 SYGVKD. CDR3 sequence reads: CAISDGLAGSREQYF. Written as DNA, the CDR3 is TGTGCCATCAGCGACGGACTAGCGGGATCGCGGGAGCAGTACTTC.

The rearrangement uses TRBV18 and TRBJ2-3; 8 nucleotides match TRBD1. Germline V gene lookup returns CDR1 KGHSH and CDR2 LQKENI. The junction had 4 bases not matched to a gene; V was cut back by 1 base and J by 1 base. The CDR3 is 16 amino acids. DNA for the CDR3: TGTGCCAGCTCACCACGGGCGACAGGGGGCACAGATACGCAGTATTTT. Amino acids: CASSPRATGGTDTQYF.

The chain combines TRBV4-1 with TRBJ1-5, with D hard to call. CDR1 and CDR2 from the germline V gene are MGHRA and YSYEKL. Trimming pared 1 base from V and 10 bases from J, leaving 8 bases between. The length of the CDR3 is 12 residues. CDR3 loop: CASSQGVHPQHF. As DNA, the CDR3 is TGCGCCAGCAGCCAAGGAGTACATCCCCAGCATTTT.

This clonotype was counted many times. The chain joins TRBV20-1 to TRBJ2-3; TRBD2 might be the D (5 bases). CDR3 length: 11 amino acids. The germline CDR1 and CDR2 sequences are DFQATT and SNEGSKA (reference sequence). The germline V and J ends were trimmed by 4 bases and 8 bases, with 10 bases remaining between them. In DNA form, the CDR3 reads TGCAGTGCTACCCGGACTCCTACGCAGTATTTT. Amino acids: CSATRTPTQYF.

Many counts were recorded for this clonotype. The rearrangement links TRBV12-3 or TRBV12-4 to TRBJ2-5; no definite D call. Trimming pared 6 bases from V and 1 base from J, leaving 9 bases between. This CDR3 comprises 13 residues. The chain's CDR3 is CASSPIFQETQYF. The CDR3 bases are TGTGCCAGCAGCCCGATCTTCCAAGAGACCCAGTACTTC.

The chain recombines TRBV6-1 with TRBJ2-3; D may be TRBD1 (6 bases). This CDR3 contains 16 residues. Germline lookup yields CDR1 MNHNS and CDR2 SASEGT. V shed 6 bases and J shed 5 bases, with 21 bases lying between them. The CDR3 spells CASSSTLQGLKDTQYF. The CDR3 coding sequence is TGTGCCAGCAGCTCCACTTTACAGGGATTAAAAGATACGCAGTATTTT.

In the case of this clonotype: Because the CDR3 is missing its conserved closing phenylalanine or tryptophan, this is likely a read error. The chain employs TRBV20-1 and TRBJ2-5; D is perhaps TRBD1 (6 bases). The CDR3 consists of 13 residues. Germline CDR1 reads DFQATT; CDR2 reads SNEGSKA (reference sequence). Trimming left V 3 bases short and J 7 bases short, with 15 bases between. The DNA of the CDR3 is TGCAGTGCTAGTTACAGGGAGTTCGGGACCCAGTACTGC. Translated: CSASYREFGTQYC.

The rearrangement joins TRBV5-1 to TRBJ2-1, with D maybe TRBD2 (6 bases). V lost 4 bases, J lost 7 bases, and 12 bases lay in between. The CDR3 covers 13 residues. Per germline, CDR1 SGHRS and CDR2 YFSETQ. DNA of the CDR3: TGCGCCAGCAGCGGGGGGACGGTTAATGAGCAGTTCTTC. This sequence encodes CASSGGTVNEQFF.

This clonotype has a count of ten or more. The chain couples TRBV30 to TRBJ2-1, with D unresolved. Trimming cost V 0 bases and J 5 bases, with 8 bases left between them. Germline V gives CDR1 GTSNPN, CDR2 SVGIG (reference sequence). This CDR3 has 13 amino acids. The CDR3 region is CAWSVHQDNEQFF. CDR3 DNA sequence: TGTGCCTGGAGTGTACACCAGGACAATGAGCAGTTCTTC.

This clonotype was seen ten or more times. The chain recombines TRBV2 with TRBJ1-2, with D perhaps TRBD1 (5 bases). Deletions cut 4 bases from V and 0 bases from J, with 15 bases between. The CDR3 is 16 residues long. Looked up from germline, CDR1 is SNHLY and CDR2 is FYNNEI. CDR3 amino acids: CASSGAGEGTNYGYTF. The DNA for the CDR3 is TGTGCCAGCAGTGGGGCAGGAGAGGGGACTAACTATGGCTACACCTTC.

This clonotype has only a few counts. The chain recombines TRBV20-1 with TRBJ1-3; no definite D call. Germline values: CDR1 DFQATT, CDR2 SNEGSKA (reference sequence). The length of the CDR3 is 13 residues. Trimming shortened V by 3 bases and J by 8 bases, and 14 bases separated the two germline ends. This CDR3 reads CSARSGVRDTIYF. CDR3 DNA: TGCAGTGCTAGGTCTGGGGTCAGAGACACCATATATTTT.

About this clonotype: This may be a read error, as it is one base from a much larger clone. The genes are TRBV5-1 and TRBJ2-6; D could derive from TRBD1 or TRBD2 (5 bases each). The CDR3 runs to 15 residues. CDR1 is SGHRS and CDR2 is YFSETQ in the germline V gene. The V gene lost 3 bases and the J gene lost 0 bases, with 7 bases spanning the gap. The CDR3 bases are TGCGCCAGCAGCTGGGACCTCTCTGGGGCCAACGTCCTGACTTTC. Amino acids: CASSWDLSGANVLTF.